This T cell receptor (beta chain) comes out of a study of blood T cell repertoires in COVID-19. The wider study: T cells, B-cell-depleted T cells, or PBMCs supplied cDNA or gDNA.

Germline V gives CDR1 SGHNT, CDR2 YYREEE (reference sequence). V lost 5 bases and J lost 7; bases outside the gene matches: 17. This CDR3 has 16 amino acids. Original handling: Reference gene primer amplification gave estimated nucleated cell counts. The assay was immunoSEQ multiplex PCR, and TCRdb's table has in-frame clones only and misses some. V and J calls and clone size come straight from that table; D and trimming were deduced from the DNA. In the table there are about 76,000 clones, about 93% of which are singletons. The receptor comes from a human donor in a cohort sampled during active COVID-19. Sequencing was done on a sample of peripheral blood. The chain joins TRBV5-4 to TRBJ2-7; 8 bases map to TRBD2. The CDR3: CASSPTQGRGVFEQYF. CDR3 DNA sequence: TGTGCCAGCAGTCCTACCCAGGGGCGGGGGGTTTTTGAGCAGTACTTC.